This section outlines one TCR beta chain sequence together with its context. Antigen specificity is unknown. This specimen belongs to a study of Tregs in tolerant kidney transplant recipients. Study-level points and caveats: Expanding Tregs on activated donor B cells appeared to best identify donor-specific TCRbeta clones.

V shed 5 bases, J shed 0 bases, and the junction held 15 bases outside the gene matches. The CDR3 length is 19 residues. Germline values: CDR1 SGHVS, CDR2 FQNEAQ. Using immunoSEQ multiplex PCR, the repertoire was profiled, and TCRdb retains in-frame clones only, with some absent. Among some 66,000 clones listed, roughly 90% were seen once. Thawed PBMCs were FACS-sorted into unstimulated CD4+CD25+CD127- regulatory T cells, CD4+CD25- non-regulatory cells, CD4 and CD8 cells. Sequences were derived from CD8+ T cells from blood, sampled before the transplant. The chain carries TRBV7-8 and TRBJ1-1, with TRBD1 matching over 10 bases. This clonotype was sampled from a human donor who received a combined kidney and bone marrow transplant. DNA of the CDR3: TGTGCCAGCAGCCATGGACAGGGGGACCCTTTACCCATGAACACTGAAGCTTTCTTT. Translation: CASSHGQGDPLPMNTEAFF.